This is a list of T cell receptor beta chains from one sample in a study of T cell repertoires in cytomegalovirus infection. TCRdb itself ran the reads through MiXCR, one entry per CDR3 protein. The sample consists of 350,000 to 550,000 distinct CDR3 sequences, roughly a third of them appearing once. Sample: PBMCs. Every receptor here comes from a human donor in good health (CMV status not recorded). Some clones in this sample may be carry-over from other donors' samples. Both conserved end residues are part of each CDR3. Each record gives: V gene, clone size, CDR3 protein. Clone size appears in some rows only: once, few, many, or a class for an expanded clone.

V: TRBV2
size: few
CDR3: CASTQGGTRISGNTIYF

V: TRBV20-1
size: few
CDR3: CSALRTSGALPF

V: TRBV7-2
size: few
CDR3: CASSLQGGSSYNEQFF

V: TRBV4-1
size: .
CDR3: CASSQAREVYTDAFF

V: TRBV18
size: .
CDR3: CASSPLAGGHGPGNEQFF

V: TRBV20-1
size: .
CDR3: CSASADFPSSSGNTIYF

V: TRBV2
size: few
CDR3: CASSEAETLGTEAFF

V: TRBV12-5
size: many
CDR3: CASGLETGANYGYTF

V: TRBV29-1
size: .
CDR3: CSVEEYTVVTDKNYGYTF

V: TRBV18
size: few
CDR3: CASSPRGQGWIGTEAFF

V: TRBV12-3/TRBV12-4
size: few
CDR3: CASSATNLQETQYF

V: TRBV7-2
size: many
CDR3: CASSLYMGGRNEQFF

V: TRBV11-3
size: .
CDR3: CAPGDTGQGETNSNQPQHF

V: TRBV7-8
size: many
CDR3: CASSLAAGEGSPLHF

V: TRBV7-2
size: many
CDR3: CASSTRTSGGPRTSTDTQYF

V: TRBV6-5
size: .
CDR3: CDSSTGTANQPQHF

V: TRBV27
size: .
CDR3: CASTSRWGNTGELFF

V: TRBV7-2
size: many
CDR3: CASSLDGGGNTGELFF

V: TRBV7-2
size: many
CDR3: CASSSNNINSGNTIYF

V: TRBV20-1
size: few
CDR3: CSADAIDFGQGGTEAFF

V: TRBV27
size: .
CDR3: CASSSGQGGGKETQYF

V: TRBV5-1
size: few
CDR3: CASSPAASSTDTQYF

V: TRBV7-8
size: many
CDR3: CASSLGGRASSYNEQFF

V: TRBV5-6
size: .
CDR3: CASSPFLGVSSYNEQFF

V: TRBV19
size: .
CDR3: CASSTQSPRRVQYF

V: TRBV2
size: .
CDR3: CASLSGTWETQYF

V: TRBV14
size: .
CDR3: CASRLQGADTQYF

V: TRBV6-6
size: few
CDR3: CASSPTGQMNTEAFF

V: TRBV7-8
size: many
CDR3: CASSLDREGEKLFF

V: TRBV5-1
size: .
CDR3: CASSLAGTAPNEKLFF

V: TRBV12-3/TRBV12-4
size: few
CDR3: CASSLTSGGTKSTDTQYF

V: TRBV27
size: few
CDR3: CASSLRGRGAEQYF

V: TRBV5-1
size: .
CDR3: CASSKGGLTNTEAFF

V: TRBV7-8
size: .
CDR3: CASSARDRSTDTQYF

V: TRBV7-8
size: many
CDR3: CASSLEGGIAKNIQYF

V: TRBV7-2
size: .
CDR3: CARATGGGYTGELFF

V: TRBV7-8
size: .
CDR3: CASSLGPGTENQPQHF

V: TRBV6-6
size: .
CDR3: CAAVGGSTDTQYF

V: TRBV7-8
size: .
CDR3: CASSPDRRQETQYF

V: TRBV20-1
size: .
CDR3: CSATRLADSSSQETQYF

V: TRBV7-2
size: .
CDR3: CASSSRLTHIQYF

V: TRBV7-9
size: many
CDR3: CASSLGGLRDRVSETQYF

V: TRBV5-4
size: .
CDR3: CASSVVLGGYEQYF

V: TRBV2
size: few
CDR3: CASRETGLNTEAFF

V: TRBV7-6
size: .
CDR3: CASSGRTSGGAPDTQYF